This TCR beta chain was sequenced in a study of T cell responses to AZD1222 COVID-19 vaccine. Study conclusions and caveats: In the spike-specific TCR repertoire, nearly half reportedly target unmutated variant regions. Breadth and depth of Spike-specific TCRs rose after two AZD1222 doses. Donors, mostly white British, included more females; clonal diversity was possibly underestimated.

TCRdb keeps only in-frame clones here, not all; method: immunoSEQ multiplex PCR. The sample shows over 150,000 clones, more than 75% of them seen only once. V was shortened by 8 bases and J by 2 bases, with 19 bases between the two germline ends. Germline V CDR1 and CDR2: MNHEY, SVGAGI. CDR3 length equals 15 residues. Comment on this clone: Its matching antigen is unknown.

Pooling covered second doses at about 4 or about 12 weeks. The receptor comes from an adult who received the AZD1222 COVID-19 vaccine. This sequence joins TRBV6-5 and TRBJ2-7; weak D call: TRBD1 (6 bases). This specimen was peripheral blood, taken 28 days after the second AZD1222 dose. Written as DNA, the CDR3 is TGTGCCAGCTTAACACCCTGGACAGATACCTACGAGCAGTACTTC. Protein sequence: CASLTPWTDTYEQYF.